The 13 T cell receptor beta chains below all came from one sample that was sequenced in a study of blood T cell repertoires in COVID-19 (dated by TCRdb to about 2020). To prepare the library, the immunoSEQ multiplex PCR assay was applied. In its TCRdb copy, this immuneACCESS table keeps in-frame sequences only and misses some clones. Where compared with another copy, unresolved V genes explain less than half of these, and the others have no known cause. This sample lists 90,000 to 120,000 clones; approximately 80% were detected once. The leading ten clones occupy approximately 22% of the sample. The specimen was peripheral blood. The receptor source for this set is a man between 70 and 80 years old with active or convalescent COVID-19.

The rearrangement joins TRBV19 to TRBJ2-3, with 10 bases that match TRBD1. J lost 4 bases, V lost 9 bases, and 7 bases had no gene match. The CDR3 consists of 14 residues. Germline CDR1 reads LNHDA; CDR2 reads SQIVND (reference sequence). The CDR3, as DNA: TGTGCCAGCTTAGACAGGGGGCGCTCAGATACGCAGTATTTT. It yields the protein CASLDRGRSDTQYF.

This sequence joins TRBV24-1 and TRBJ1-5, with D possibly TRBD1 on 5 matching bases. The CDR3 is made up of 15 amino acids. CDR1 is KGHDR, CDR2 SFDVKD, per germline. Trimming shortened V by 7 bases and J by 6 bases, and 18 bases separated the two germline ends. The CDR3 DNA follows: TGTGCCACCAGCTCGGGGGGTGGCAATTTTCAGCCCCAGCATTTT. Translation gives CATSSGGGNFQPQHF.

The chain carries TRBV2 and TRBJ2-5, with a weak D call TRBD1 (6 bases). The V end lost 8 bases, the J end lost 3 bases, and 10 bases lay between the germline ends. The CDR3 runs to 12 residues. Per the germline V gene, CDR1 is SNHLY and CDR2 is FYNNEI. CDR3 bases: TGTGCCAGCTCGGACAGCGAAGAGACCCAGTACTTC. Translated, it gives CASSDSEETQYF.

V usage is TRBV5-6 and J usage is TRBJ1-2; the match to TRBD1 covers 7 bases. Germline CDR1 SGHDT, CDR2 YYEEEE. The CDR3 is made up of 13 amino acids. V gave up 2 bases and J gave up 4 bases; unmatched junction bases: 2. In DNA form, the CDR3 reads TGTGCCAGCAGCTTACAGGGGCCCTATGGCTACACCTTC. It translates to CASSLQGPYGYTF.

The V gene is TRBV5-1, the J gene TRBJ1-4; D might be TRBD1 (5 bases). Germline loops: CDR1 SGHRS, CDR2 YFSETQ. V lost 0 bases, J lost 8 bases, and 14 bases lay in between. This CDR3 has 15 residues. The CDR3 DNA reads as TGCGCCAGCAGCTTGGGACAGCGTAACGGGGAAAAACTGTTTTTT. Its translation: CASSLGQRNGEKLFF.

V and J are TRBV7-9 and TRBJ2-5, with 7 bases identical to TRBD2. This CDR3 is built from 16 residues. CDR1 and CDR2 (germline): SEHNR, FQNEAQ (reference sequence). V lost 5 bases, J lost 3 bases, and 12 bases stayed unmatched. CDR3 protein: CASSAALGLAEETQYF. Written as DNA, the CDR3 is TGTGCCAGCAGCGCCGCCCTTGGGCTAGCGGAAGAGACCCAGTACTTC.

The chain joins TRBV7-2 to TRBJ1-6, with a possible D match to TRBD1 (5 bases). Germline CDR1 is SGHTA and CDR2 is FQGNSA. V gave up 5 bases and J gave up 10 bases, with 15 bases separating them. CDR3 length: 14 amino acids. CDR3 DNA: TGTGCCAGCAGCCTCGACAGAAAAAGATCACCCCTCCACTTT. It is translated as CASSLDRKRSPLHF.

This chain connects TRBV28 to TRBJ2-6, with 9 bases lining up with TRBD1. CDR3 length equals 17 residues. V shed 3 bases and J 3 bases; nucleotides not matched to a gene: 6. Germline V gives CDR1 MDHEN, CDR2 SYDVKM. The CDR3 DNA reads as TGTGCCAGCAGTTTGGACAGGGGAAGAGGTGGGGCCAACGTCCTGACTTTC. Translated, it gives CASSLDRGRGGANVLTF.

The rearrangement joins TRBV7-9 to TRBJ1-4; 8 bases align to TRBD1. The CDR3 extends over 16 amino acids. J was trimmed by 5 bases and V by 5 bases; bases with no gene match: 10. CDR1 SEHNR and CDR2 FQNEAQ come from the germline V gene (reference sequence). The CDR3, as DNA: TGTGCCAGCAGCCGGCTCGGACAGGGCTACAATGAAAAACTGTTTTTT. Its translation is CASSRLGQGYNEKLFF.

The gene calls are TRBV15 and TRBJ2-5, with TRBD2 identical over 8 bases. Per the germline V gene, CDR1 is LNHNV and CDR2 is YYDKDF (reference sequence). The CDR3 is 15 amino acids. V shed 1 base, J shed 3 bases, and the junction held 4 bases outside the gene matches. As DNA, the CDR3 is TGTGCCACCAGCAGAGGTCAAGCGGGAGAAGAGACCCAGTACTTC. Translating gives CATSRGQAGEETQYF.

The rearrangement uses TRBV10-3 and TRBJ1-2, with 12 nucleotides matching TRBD1. V gave up 6 bases and J gave up 6 bases; unmatched junction bases: 14. This CDR3 contains 17 residues. Germline loops: CDR1 ENHRY, CDR2 SYGVKD. CDR3 region: CAIRGQGATPEVDGYTF. The CDR3 region has the DNA TGTGCCATCAGGGGACAGGGGGCGACACCGGAAGTTGATGGCTACACCTTC.

This chain connects TRBV11-1 to TRBJ1-6, with D maybe TRBD1 (5 bases). This CDR3 spans 13 amino acids. Per the germline V gene, CDR1 is SGHAT and CDR2 is FQDESV (reference sequence). Trimming cost V 3 bases and J 10 bases, with 10 bases left between them. The CDR3 spells CASSFPGQSPLHF. CDR3 coding DNA: TGTGCCAGCAGCTTCCCAGGACAATCACCCCTCCACTTT.

V and J are TRBV30 and TRBJ2-3, with a weak D call TRBD2 (5 bases). The germline gives CDR1 GTSNPN, CDR2 SVGIG (reference sequence). The CDR3 is 13 amino acids. Trimming took 8 bases from V and 0 from J, leaving 12 bases between them. CDR3 sequence reads: CAISGVSTDTQYF. The CDR3 DNA sequence: TGTGCCATCTCCGGGGTTAGCACAGATACGCAGTATTTT.